These 2 T cell receptor beta chains share one sample of origin, sequenced in a study of beta chain features in type 1 diabetes (dated by TCRdb to about 2018). The library was obtained by the immunoSEQ multiplex PCR assay. The High Capacity cDNA Reverse Transcription Kit was used to reverse transcribe all of the isolated RNA, meaning that expressed TCRB transcripts were what got sequenced. TCRdb limited this immuneACCESS table to in-frame rearrangements with V and J called. A share of clones is missing; checked studies link under half to unresolved V genes, and the rest is unexplained. The sample table lists under 350,000 clones, approximately 8.1% of them with a count of one. The ten largest make up 1% of the sample. Sequencing was performed on central memory CD4+ T cells from blood. The receptor set was obtained from a woman under 30 in good health.

The chain combines TRBV5-8 with TRBJ1-1, with 10 bases identical to TRBD1. Germline values: CDR1 SGHTS, CDR2 YDEGEE. The CDR3 covers 13 residues. Trimming cost V 2 bases and J 8 bases; bases outside gene matches: 3. CDR3 region: CASSFDRGQEAFF. CDR3 DNA: TGTGCCAGCAGCTTCGACAGGGGGCAGGAAGCTTTCTTT.

The V and J genes are TRBV27 and TRBJ1-3; 9 positions agree with TRBD1. CDR3 length: 16 residues. V shed 2 bases and J 8 bases; nucleotides not matched to a gene: 10. Per germline, CDR1 MNHEY and CDR2 SMNVEV (reference sequence). As DNA, the CDR3 is TGTGCCAGCAGTTTACGATTGGGACAGGGACAACACACCATATATTTT. Protein sequence: CASSLRLGQGQHTIYF.